The 19 T cell receptor beta chains given below trace back to one sample, sequenced in a study of T cell responses to AZD1222 COVID-19 vaccine. Generated by immunoSEQ multiplex PCR, the TCRdb table keeps only in-frame clones and is missing some. The table lists about 130,000 clones, 80% to 90% of them singletons. The specimen comprised peripheral blood, sampled 28 days after the second AZD1222 dose. The receptors here all came from an adult who received the AZD1222 COVID-19 vaccine.

This clone came up a few times. V usage is TRBV5-6 and J usage is TRBJ2-7, with D possibly matching TRBD1 (5 bases). Germline V gene lookup returns CDR1 SGHDT and CDR2 YYEEEE. The CDR3 sequence is 14 residues long. With 1 base removed from V and 4 bases from J, the gap between germline ends came to 12 bases. The CDR3 is CASSLSGLSYEQYF. The DNA for the CDR3 is TGTGCCAGCAGCTTGTCAGGGTTATCTTACGAGCAGTACTTC.

This clone appeared once. The genes are TRBV18 and TRBJ2-7; a weak D match, TRBD2 (6 bases). CDR1 and CDR2 from the germline V gene are KGHSH and LQKENI. The V and J ends lost 3 bases and 2 bases respectively, with 17 bases between them. CDR3 length: 16 residues. The CDR3, as DNA: TGTGCCAGCTCACCGTGGGAGAGCGGAGGGGCCTACGAGCAGTACTTC. Protein product: CASSPWESGGAYEQYF.

The chain carries TRBV2 and TRBJ1-3; 8 positions match TRBD1. CDR1 SNHLY and CDR2 FYNNEI come from the germline V gene. The CDR3 runs to 15 residues. V lost 4 bases to trimming and J lost 3 bases; unmatched junction nucleotides: 5. CDR3 nucleotide sequence: TGTGCCAGCAGTGTACAGGGGGGTCGTGGAAACACCATATATTTT. It codes for CASSVQGGRGNTIYF.

This chain links TRBV18 with TRBJ2-7; 7 nucleotides match TRBD2. Germline lookup yields CDR1 KGHSH and CDR2 LQKENI. The CDR3 contains 15 residues. V trimming: 3 bases; J trimming: 3 bases; junction bases outside the gene matches: 8. The CDR3 DNA reads as TGTGCCAGCTCACCTGGGGCCCAGCGGGGCTACGAGCAGTACTTC. It yields the protein CASSPGAQRGYEQYF.

V usage is TRBV19 and J usage is TRBJ1-6; D not resolved. The ends were cut back, 6 bases at V and 5 bases at J, with 11 bases in the middle. The CDR3 has 14 residues. Germline V gene sequence: CDR1 LNHDA, CDR2 SQIVND (reference sequence). DNA of the CDR3: TGTGCCAGTAGAAGGACCAGAGATAATTCACCCCTCCACTTT. Translating it yields CASRRTRDNSPLHF.

The rearrangement uses TRBV30 and TRBJ1-6, with 10 nucleotides matching TRBD1. With 4 bases clipped from V and 9 bases from J, the junction kept 15 bases outside the gene matches. Germline CDR1 and CDR2: GTSNPN and SVGIG (reference sequence). CDR3 length equals 17 residues. The CDR3 reads CAWTKKTGTGEASPLHF. The CDR3 DNA follows: TGTGCCTGGACCAAAAAAACAGGGACAGGGGAAGCTTCACCCCTCCACTTT.

The gene calls are TRBV18 and TRBJ1-4; D might be TRBD1 (6 bases). The CDR3 totals 15 residues. The ends were cut back, 1 base at V and 8 bases at J, with 14 bases in the middle. Germline assignment: CDR1 KGHSH and CDR2 LQKENI. CDR3 loop: CASSPLSGAGEKLFF. For the CDR3, the DNA is TGTGCCAGCTCACCACTTTCAGGGGCTGGGGAAAAACTGTTTTTT.

This rearrangement joins TRBV18 to TRBJ2-3; TRBD1 might be the D (6 bases). Germline CDR1 reads KGHSH; CDR2 reads LQKENI. Trimming shortened V by 1 base and J by 6 bases, and 11 bases separated the two germline ends. The CDR3 runs to 14 residues. The CDR3 region is CASSPLTGRDTQYF. CDR3 in DNA: TGTGCCAGCTCACCACTAACAGGGCGGGATACGCAGTATTTT.

The J gene is TRBJ1-1, the V gene TRBV12-5; TRBD1 might be the D (6 bases). The germline V gene encodes CDR1 LGHNT and CDR2 FRNRAP. Trimming took 6 bases from V and 4 from J, leaving 15 bases between them. The CDR3 is 14 amino acids. In DNA, the CDR3 is TGTGCTAGTGGCCCCCAGGGGATGGGCACTGAAGCTTTCTTT. Protein sequence: CASGPQGMGTEAFF.

The genes are TRBV11-2 and TRBJ1-1; no clear D gene. Germline V gene lookup returns CDR1 SGHAT and CDR2 FQNNGV. The CDR3 sequence is 12 residues long. Trimming cost V 6 bases and J 5 bases, with 10 bases left between them. CDR3 sequence (DNA): TGTGCCAGCAGGCATTCGACAACTGAAGCTTTCTTT. Encoded protein: CASRHSTTEAFF.

The J gene is TRBJ1-5, the V gene TRBV6-5; tentatively, D is TRBD1 (5 bases). The CDR3 runs to 14 residues. Trimming took off 0 bases at V and 6 bases at J, with 9 bases between the two ends. Germline values: CDR1 MNHEY, CDR2 SVGAGI. In DNA form, the CDR3 reads TGTGCCAGCAGTTACTCGGCGGGGGGTCAGCCCCAGCATTTT. Its protein is CASSYSAGGQPQHF.

The chain is built from TRBV5-1 and TRBJ1-6; a possible D gene is TRBD1 (5 bases). Per the germline V gene, CDR1 is SGHRS and CDR2 is YFSETQ. Trimming pared 4 bases from V and 6 bases from J, leaving 17 bases between. The CDR3 is 16 residues long. The CDR3 loop is CASSQSPGLTNSPLHF. The CDR3 nucleotides are TGCGCCAGCAGCCAATCCCCGGGACTCACTAATTCACCCCTCCACTTT.

The chain employs TRBV5-1 and TRBJ1-2, with unresolved D. Trimming cost V 0 bases and J 3 bases, with 12 bases left between them. Germline-derived CDR1 and CDR2 are SGHRS and YFSETQ. The CDR3 length is 15 residues. CDR3 DNA: TGCGCCAGCAGCTTGGGCGGTCGGGCAGACTATGGCTACACCTTC. Its translation is CASSLGGRADYGYTF.

This clone is a singleton in its sample. The chain has TRBV7-2 and TRBJ2-1; perhaps TRBD2 as D (6 bases). With 0 bases removed from V and 0 bases from J, the gap between germline ends came to 12 bases. The germline gives CDR1 SGHTA, CDR2 FQGNSA. The CDR3 covers 17 residues. The CDR3 loop is CASSLAKAGTSYNEQFF. The CDR3 DNA is TGTGCCAGCAGCTTAGCAAAGGCGGGAACCTCCTACAATGAGCAGTTCTTC.

This chain's CDR3 is CASSLTGTGVQPQHF. In DNA form, the CDR3 reads TGTGCCAGCAGCTTAACCGGGACAGGGGTGCAGCCCCAGCATTTT. The rearrangement links TRBV7-6 to TRBJ1-5; TRBD1 aligns across 10 bases. Per germline, CDR1 SGHVS and CDR2 FNYEAQ. The V and J ends lost 2 bases and 7 bases, in that order; junction bases with no gene match: 5. The CDR3 runs to 15 residues. The complete variable domain, with remaining parts taken from reference TRBV7-6 and TRBJ1-5, reads GAGVSQSPRYKVTKRGQDVALRCDPISGHVSLYWYRQALGQGPEFLTYFNYEAQQDKSGLPNDRFSAERPEGSISTLTIQRTEQRDSAMYRCASSLTGTGVQPQHFGDGTRLSIL.

The count of this clone is one. This chain joins TRBV29-1 and TRBJ1-1; no clear D gene. CDR1 SQVTM and CDR2 ANQGSEA come from the germline V gene. Deletions cut 7 bases from V and 0 bases from J, with 12 bases between. The CDR3 length is 13 residues. CDR3 loop: CSAVTLMNTEAFF. The CDR3 nucleotides are TGCAGCGCAGTAACGCTCATGAACACTGAAGCTTTCTTT.

The chain uses TRBV29-1 and TRBJ2-1; D unresolved. The germline CDR1 and CDR2 sequences are SQVTM and ANQGSEA. The CDR3 runs to 12 residues. Trimming took 6 bases from V and 8 from J, leaving 14 bases between them. The CDR3 region is CSVDGFTDEQFF. The CDR3 bases are TGCAGCGTAGATGGATTTACCGATGAGCAGTTCTTC.

As to this clone: Its ends do not fully match the called genes, so a read error is possible. The gene calls are TRBV2 and TRBJ1-2, with D uncertain. CDR1 SNHLY and CDR2 FYNNEI come from the germline V gene. The CDR3 is made up of 11 amino acids. As DNA, the CDR3 is TGTGCCAGCCGTGAGTACTATGGCTACACCTTC. Protein: CASREYYGYTF.

The chain couples TRBV19 to TRBJ1-1; D is ambiguous. Trimming removed 7 bases from V and 1 base from J, with 16 bases in between. Looked up from germline, CDR1 is LNHDA and CDR2 is SQIVND (reference sequence). This CDR3 is built from 15 residues. CDR3: CASTTQRARNTEAFF. The CDR3 DNA follows: TGTGCCAGTACCACCCAGAGGGCGCGGAACACTGAAGCTTTCTTT.